Sequencing of this TCR beta chain was carried out in a study of blood T cell repertoires in COVID-19. Study as a whole: Sample material is recorded as cDNA or gDNA derived from T cells, B-cell-depleted T cells, or PBMCs.

The cohort comprised adults aged about 18 to 100 years residing in under 25 US areas. Participants had their cohort set by participant-reported clinical history. This clone is a singleton in its sample. The assay was immunoSEQ multiplex PCR, and TCRdb's table has in-frame clones only and misses some. The data show about 220,000 clones, with roughly 90% seen just once and about 2.4% held by the top ten. Germline V gives CDR1 LGHDT, CDR2 YNNKEL (reference sequence). After removal of 5 bases from V and 4 bases from J, the junction contained 4 bases not matched to a gene. The CDR3 is 16 residues long. The chain joins TRBV3-1 (or the pseudogene TRBV3-2) to TRBJ2-2; 13 bases match TRBD2. The TCR was taken from a young woman who had recovered from COVID-19. The material sequenced was PBMCs or T cells enriched from blood (not recorded which). Written as DNA, the CDR3 is TGTGCCAGCAGCAGACTAGCGGGGGGCGGCACCGGGGAGCTGTTTTTT. Its protein product is CASSRLAGGGTGELFF.